This TCR beta chain was captured in a study of Ad26.COV2.S vaccination and SARS-CoV-2 variants. Germline CDR1 KGHDR, CDR2 SFDVKD. The CDR3 contains 16 residues. Deletions cut 3 bases from V and 3 bases from J, with 16 bases between. The data were produced by immunoSEQ multiplex PCR, yet TCRdb's version contains in-frame clones alone and is incomplete. This sample carries some 450,000 clones, roughly 91% of them seen once, and the ten largest clones take less than 5.5%. Noted treatment: 15 to 20 received Ad26.COV2.S at low or high dose, single or two shots; 5 received placebo; per-sample allocation not given. Following the first vaccine or placebo injection, samples were taken on day 63.

The J gene is TRBJ2-5, the V gene TRBV24-1; D unresolved. Sequencing used peripheral blood, obtained in a trial of Ad26.COV2.S vaccine versus placebo. This sequence originates from a person aged 18-65 years who received the Ad26.COV2.S COVID-19 vaccine or a placebo. The CDR3 sequence is CATSDQQRQIKETQYF. CDR3 nucleotide sequence: TGTGCCACCAGTGATCAACAACGGCAAATCAAAGAGACCCAGTACTTC.